This T cell receptor (beta chain) was documented in a study of T-cell reconstitution after alpha-beta-depleted transplantation in children (dated by TCRdb to about 2016). As for the study more broadly: T-cell immune reconstitution after TCRalphabeta/CD19-depleted allogeneic hematopoietic cell transplantation in children was quantitatively tracked in the study by means of TCR repertoire profiling.

The library was made by PCR. Instrument on record: Illumina HiSeq 2500. To normalize quantification of the TCRbeta repertoire, the TCR libraries were built with molecular barcoding that relied on unique molecular identifiers. In-frame beta chains were kept once TCRdb had trimmed the public reads at Q25 with fastp and called clones with MiXCR. Each entry is one CDR3 protein sequence, shown with its most common DNA and genes. This sample has roughly 200,000 distinct CDR3 sequences in its table, and 6.5% to 7.5% of those were observed once. The ten largest clones capture approximately 2.9% of the sample. This clonotype was recorded at least ten times. Its antigen has not been determined. There are no base qualities to consult, and no much larger clone falls within one base. The CDR3 spans 13 residues, from the cysteine through the phenylalanine. The read is trimmed to its CDR3 DNA, 39 bases read in frame from base 1. Based on the germline V gene, the CDR1 and CDR2 sequences are SQVTM and ANQGSEA. V loses 7 bases, J loses 4 bases, and the germline ends lie 16 bases apart.

Material: PBMCs from the stem cell graft donor, obtained from the stem cell graft. This receptor chain uses TRBV29-1 and TRBJ1-1; a tentative D match to TRBD1 spans 6 bases. The receptor was derived from a human donor who donated a stem cell graft to a child with Wiskott-Aldrich syndrome. At the DNA level, the sequence is TGCAGCGCACAGTGGGGGGCAGGCACTGAAGCTTTCTTT. Translated, this gives CSAQWGAGTEAFF.